The present entry profiles one T cell receptor (beta chain) with its context. Its antigen is as yet unknown. Method: immunoSEQ multiplex PCR; TCRdb's copy keeps in-frame clones and lacks some. The sample has roughly 140,000 clones; more than 75% are singletons. The data derive from a study of T cell responses to AZD1222 COVID-19 vaccine. Study information: Second-dose intervals of approximately 4 or approximately 12 weeks were pooled.

Study outcomes and limitations: With two AZD1222 doses given, Spike-specific TCR breadth and depth both rose. Epitopes outside B.1.351 and B.1.1.7 mutated regions reportedly drew nearly half of spike TCRs. The donors showed a predominance of white British ancestry and of females, with possible underestimation of clonal diversity.

The CDR3 has 15 residues. Trimming at V came to 5 bases and at J to 5 bases, leaving 9 bases not matched to a gene. Germline-derived CDR1 and CDR2 are SGHTA and FQGNSA. The source material was peripheral blood, sampled on day 0 of AZD1222 vaccination. The chain has TRBV7-2 and TRBJ2-3; 8 bases agree with TRBD2. The sequence was collected from an adult in good health. The CDR3 region is CASSPFGGAKDTQYF. CDR3 coding DNA: TGTGCCAGCAGCCCTTTCGGGGGGGCCAAAGATACGCAGTATTTT.